This record covers a single T cell receptor (beta chain). These data originate in a study of blood T cell repertoires in COVID-19. Enrollees, about 18 to 95 years old, lived in 20 to 25 US areas. Participant-given clinical history determined each cohort assignment. Some clones are missing from TCRdb's copy, which holds only in-frame ones; the method was immunoSEQ multiplex PCR. In the table there are just over 300,000 clones, roughly 87% of which are singletons. Germline CDR1 and CDR2: MDHEN and SYDVKM. The CDR3 length is 17 residues. Trimming stripped 3 bases from V and 5 bases from J, with 19 bases between.

Sequencing was performed on PBMCs or T cells enriched from blood (not recorded which). The chain links TRBV28 to TRBJ2-2, with D tentatively TRBD2 (7 bases). This TCR came from a woman between 18 and 30 years old who had recovered from COVID-19. In nucleotides, the CDR3 is TGTGCCAGCAGTTTCCCCCGGGCGGGGGCGCGGACCGGGGAGCTGTTTTTT. Translation: CASSFPRAGARTGELFF. Complete variable domain (other parts from reference TRBV28 and TRBJ2-2): DVKVTQSSRYLVKRTGEKVFLECVQDMDHENMFWYRQDPGLGLRLIYFSYDVKMKEKGDIPEGYSVSREKKERFSLILESASTNQTSMYLCASSFPRAGARTGELFFGEGSRLTVL.